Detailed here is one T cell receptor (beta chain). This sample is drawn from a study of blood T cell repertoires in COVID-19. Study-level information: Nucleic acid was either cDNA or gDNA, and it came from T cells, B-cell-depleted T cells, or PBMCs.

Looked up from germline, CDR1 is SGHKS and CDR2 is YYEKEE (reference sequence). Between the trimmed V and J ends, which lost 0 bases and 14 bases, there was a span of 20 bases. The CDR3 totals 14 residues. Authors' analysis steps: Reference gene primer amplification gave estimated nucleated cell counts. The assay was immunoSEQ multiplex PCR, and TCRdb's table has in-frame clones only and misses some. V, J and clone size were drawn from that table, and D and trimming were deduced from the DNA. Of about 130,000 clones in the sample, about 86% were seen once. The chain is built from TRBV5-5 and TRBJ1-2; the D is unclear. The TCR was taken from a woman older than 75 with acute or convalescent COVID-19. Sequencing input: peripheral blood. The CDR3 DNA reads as TGTGCCAGCAGCTTGGCCGCCAGGCTGGGCTCGGGGACCTTC. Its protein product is CASSLAARLGSGTF.